Shown below are 20 T cell receptor beta chains from a single sample sequenced in a study of a mutant IDH1 vaccine in newly diagnosed glioma. Time point reported: baseline, week 1 (first vaccination visit). As to treatment: pre-vaccination baseline after standard-of-care therapy. Sequenced by immunoSEQ multiplex PCR; TCRdb stores in-frame clones only, minus some. The sample includes tens of thousands of clones, around 80% seen only once; the top ten take 1.5% to 2%. The material sequenced was PBMCs, taken from a glioma patient treated with radiotherapy, temozolomide or both. Receptor source: a woman in her forties with glioma.

The V gene is TRBV19, the J gene TRBJ1-1, with 9 bases aligning to TRBD1. The V gene's germline CDR1 is LNHDA and CDR2 SQIVND (reference sequence). The CDR3 has 16 amino acids. The V gene end was trimmed by 4 bases and the J gene end by 0 bases; junction bases not matched to a gene: 6. In DNA, the CDR3 is TGTGCCAGTAGTAACCGGACAGGGGTAATGAACACTGAAGCTTTCTTT. Protein sequence: CASSNRTGVMNTEAFF.

The genes are TRBV5-4 and TRBJ1-1; the D is unclear. V was clipped by 7 bases and J by 2 bases, with 6 bases between them. This CDR3 has 11 amino acids. Germline loops: CDR1 SGHNT, CDR2 YYREEE (reference sequence). The CDR3 spells CASLSNTEAFF. In nucleotides, the CDR3 is TGTGCCAGCCTATCCAACACTGAAGCTTTCTTT.

The rearrangement joins TRBV5-1 to TRBJ1-1; D is unclear. The CDR3 is 11 amino acids. CDR1 and CDR2 (germline): SGHRS, YFSETQ. Trimming left V 3 bases short and J 2 bases short, with 2 bases between. Here the CDR3 DNA reads TGCGCCAGCAGCTCTAACACTGAAGCTTTCTTT. Protein product: CASSSNTEAFF.

This clone was picked up one time. J is TRBJ1-3 and V is TRBV9; D unclear. CDR1 and CDR2 (germline): SGDLS, YYNGEE. CDR3 length equals 15 residues. Trimming cost V 1 base and J 0 bases, with 8 bases left between them. CDR3 residues: CASSVMGSSGNTIYF. CDR3 in DNA: TGTGCCAGCAGCGTAATGGGCAGCTCTGGAAACACCATATATTTT.

CDR3 sequence reads: CASSNARGVLLYF. In DNA form, the CDR3 reads TGTGCCAGCAGCAACGCCCGGGGGGTCTTGCTGTACTTC. V is TRBV6-5 and J is TRBJ2-7, with 7 bases fitting TRBD2. There are 13 residues in the CDR3. Germline assignment: CDR1 MNHEY and CDR2 SVGAGI. With V trimmed by 6 bases and J by 12 bases, 14 bases remained unmatched.

The chain carries TRBV15 and TRBJ2-3, with D possibly being TRBD2 (7 bases). The germline V gene encodes CDR1 LNHNV and CDR2 YYDKDF (reference sequence). Between the trimmed V and J ends, which lost 0 bases and 3 bases, there was a span of 16 bases. This CDR3 comprises 17 residues. The CDR3 nucleotides read TGTGCCACCAGCAGAGAGTTGTGGGGGGGCTTAACAGATACGCAGTATTTT. Translation: CATSRELWGGLTDTQYF. The entire variable domain, with the rest obtained from reference TRBV15 and TRBJ2-3, is as follows: DAMVIQNPRYQVTQFGKPVTLSCSQTLNHNVMYWYQQKSSQAPKLLFHYYDKDFNNEADTPDNFQSRRPNTSFCFLDIRSPGLGDTAMYLCATSRELWGGLTDTQYFGPGTRLTVL.

The V and J genes are TRBV10-1 and TRBJ2-5; TRBD1 matches 7 bases. CDR3 length equals 14 residues. The V gene end was trimmed by 3 bases and the J gene end by 5 bases; junction bases not matched to a gene: 6. Germline V gene data show CDR1 as WNHNN and CDR2 as SYGVQD (reference sequence). In DNA, the CDR3 is TGCGCCAGCAGTGAAAGGGGGCGCGAGGAGACCCAGTACTTC. It codes for CASSERGREETQYF.

V gene TRBV7-2 combines with J gene TRBJ2-2; TRBD2 matches 13 bases. The CDR3 is made up of 17 amino acids. Trimming cost V 7 bases and J 4 bases; bases outside gene matches: 9. The germline gives CDR1 SGHTA, CDR2 FQGNSA. The CDR3 coding sequence is TGTGCCAGCATCCTAGGACTAGCGGGGGCGGGCACCGGGGAGCTGTTTTTT. Translated, it gives CASILGLAGAGTGELFF.

The DNA for the CDR3 is TGTGCCAGCAGCTTAGTTGTGGGCGGGGAGCTGTTTTTT. This gives the protein CASSLVVGGELFF. The gene calls are TRBV7-8 and TRBJ2-2, with D unclear. V was clipped by 1 base and J by 7 bases, with 7 bases between them. Germline CDR1 reads SGHVS; CDR2 reads FQNEAQ. The CDR3 loop spans 13 amino acids.

J is TRBJ1-4 and V is TRBV20-1; no definite D call. CDR3 size: 11 residues. V was cut by 4 bases and J by 6 bases, with 6 bases left in between. CDR1 and CDR2 (germline): DFQATT, SNEGSKA (reference sequence). Here the CDR3 DNA reads TGCAGTGCTATCAGTTATGAAAAACTGTTTTTT. Protein product: CSAISYEKLFF.

The rearrangement joins TRBV6-4 to TRBJ1-2; D gene ambiguous. V was cut by 6 bases and J by 4 bases, with 18 bases left in between. Per germline, CDR1 MRHNA and CDR2 SNTAGT. The CDR3 consists of 15 residues. CDR3 in amino acids: CASSPGLTLGYGYTF. For the CDR3, the DNA is TGTGCCAGCAGCCCCGGACTGACTCTAGGCTATGGCTACACCTTC.

CDR3 region: CASSLGQGARQPQHF. Here the CDR3 DNA reads TGTGCCAGCAGCTTGGGACAGGGGGCAAGGCAGCCCCAGCATTTT. The chain joins TRBV5-8 to TRBJ1-5; 10 bases match TRBD1. The V segment lost 0 bases and the J segment 7 bases; nucleotides outside the gene matches: 4. The CDR3 has 15 amino acids. CDR1 is SGHTS and CDR2 is YDEGEE in the germline V gene.

By sample fraction, this clone is medium-sized. CDR3 DNA sequence: TGTGCCTGGACAGGAGAGGGCGGAACCTACGAGCAGTACTTC. This codes for CAWTGEGGTYEQYF. This chain joins TRBV30 and TRBJ2-7, with D possibly TRBD2 on 5 matching bases. Germline V gives CDR1 GTSNPN, CDR2 SVGIG (reference sequence). V was shortened by 4 bases and J by 2 bases, with 15 bases between the two germline ends. The CDR3 length is 14 residues.

This rearrangement joins TRBV21-1 to TRBJ2-7; the table's D call TRBD2 went unverified against the DNA. TRBV21-1 is described as a pseudogene. The length of the CDR3 is 15 residues. The CDR3, as DNA: TGTGCCAGCAGCAGAGCCCAGAGGGCCTCCTACGAGCAGTACTTC. Protein product: CASSRAQRASYEQYF.

This clone was recorded once. V usage is TRBV18 and J usage is TRBJ2-7; TRBD1 aligns across 7 bases. This CDR3 has 14 residues. CDR1 is KGHSH and CDR2 is LQKENI in the germline V gene. V was clipped by 3 bases and J by 6 bases; unmatched bases: 8. The CDR3 DNA follows: TGTGCCAGCTCACCTCGACAGGGATACCCCGAGCAGTACTTC. It encodes CASSPRQGYPEQYF.

The V call is TRBV7-9, the J call TRBJ1-2, with D unresolved. The CDR3 covers 16 residues. Trimming shortened V by 1 base and J by 3 bases, and 15 bases separated the two germline ends. From germline, CDR1 is SEHNR and CDR2 FQNEAQ (reference sequence). CDR3 in DNA: TGTGCCAGCAGCTTAGGGGTGGGGAAGGGAGACTATGGCTACACCTTC. Its protein product is CASSLGVGKGDYGYTF.

The rearrangement joins TRBV10-3 to TRBJ1-1; 9 nucleotides match TRBD1. After removal of 5 bases from V and 11 bases from J, the junction contained 12 bases not matched to a gene. The CDR3 length is 14 residues. Germline V gene sequence: CDR1 ENHRY, CDR2 SYGVKD. CDR3 in DNA: TGTGCCATCAGTTCTTGGGACAGGGAGATGCATGCTTTCTTT. This encodes CAISSWDREMHAFF.

V usage is TRBV9 and J usage is TRBJ2-7, with no clear D. Trimming removed 0 bases at V and 6 bases at J, with 10 bases between. Looked up from germline, CDR1 is SGDLS and CDR2 is YYNGEE. This CDR3 has 13 amino acids. CDR3 sequence: CASSVESGPEQYF. The CDR3 DNA reads as TGTGCCAGCAGCGTAGAGTCAGGTCCCGAGCAGTACTTC.

The chain carries TRBV19 and TRBJ1-2; D gene ambiguous. Trimming pared 7 bases from V and 3 bases from J, leaving 15 bases between. From germline, CDR1 is LNHDA and CDR2 SQIVND (reference sequence). The CDR3 has 14 residues. CDR3 loop: CASKLSEGHYGYTF. The CDR3 DNA follows: TGTGCCAGTAAGTTATCAGAGGGTCACTATGGCTACACCTTC.

Turning to this clone: The junction departs from the called germline gene at one end, perhaps through a read error. The chain has TRBV6-1 and TRBJ1-5; D gene unclear. This CDR3 is 18 amino acids long. Looked up from germline, CDR1 is MNHNS and CDR2 is SASEGT. The CDR3, as DNA: TGTGCCAGCAGCGAAGAGGGTGCGGATTGGGCAGTAAATCAGCCCCAGCATTTT. This codes for CASSEEGADWAVNQPQHF.